Listed below are T cell receptor beta chains from one sample, sequenced in a study of shared clonotypes between healthy human individuals. Assay used: immunoSEQ multiplex PCR; TCRdb lists only in-frame clones, some missing. The sample has around 2.1 million clones, roughly 91% seen once. The sequencing input was naive CD8+ T cells from PBMCs. The receptors shown here come from a man younger than 30 in good health. Some clones in this sample may be carry-over from other donors' samples. CDR3s include the opening cysteine and the closing phenylalanine or tryptophan. A D gene is named only where the DNA matches it firmly. Clone sizes are given selectively: once, few, many, or a class where the clone is expanded.

TRBD2	TRBV6-5	.	TRBJ2-1	TGTGCCAGCAGTTACGCGGGAGGCGACTCCTACAATGAGCAGTTCTTC	CASSYAGGDSYNEQFF
.	TRBV6-5	.	TRBJ2-7	TGTGCCAGCAGTTTCGACTACGAGCAGTACTTC	CASSFDYEQYF
.	TRBV27	.	TRBJ1-1	TGTGCCAGCTGCGCGACCAGGGTAGGGAACACTGAAGCTTTCTTT	CASCATRVGNTEAFF
.	TRBV9	.	TRBJ2-5	TGTGCCAGCAGCGTGGGTGAGGGAGGACTATTTGGGACCCAGTACTTC	CASSVGEGGLFGTQYF
.	TRBV7-9	.	TRBJ2-5	TGTGCCAGCAGCCCCCGACTTGAAGAGACCCAGTACTTC	CASSPRLEETQYF
TRBD2	TRBV19	.	TRBJ2-1	TGTGCCAGTAGACGGACTAGCGGGAGTCTCTCCGATGAGCAGTTCTTC	CASRRTSGSLSDEQFF
TRBD2	TRBV7-2	.	TRBJ2-1	TGTGCCAGCAGCTTACTTCATAGAGGACTAGCTAACCATGAGCAGTTCTTC	CASSLLHRGLANHEQFF
.	TRBV4-1	.	TRBJ2-2	TGCGCCAGCAGCCAAGGAGGAGCAGCGAACACCGGGGAGCTGTTTTTT	CASSQGGAANTGELFF
.	TRBV28	.	TRBJ2-7	TGTGCCAGCAGTTTATACGCGGGTTCGGGGGCACGGCAGTACTTC	CASSLYAGSGARQYF
TRBD2	TRBV28	once	TRBJ2-7	TGTGCCAGCAACCCGGGGGGGAGCTCCTACGAGCAGTACTTC	CASNPGGSSYEQYF
TRBD2	TRBV7-7	.	TRBJ2-1	TGTGCCAGCAGCTTGACTAGCGGGAGCAATGAGCAGTTCTTC	CASSLTSGSNEQFF
.	TRBV9	.	TRBJ2-1	TGTGCCAGCAGCGTAGACCCCACCAATGAGCAGTTCTTC	CASSVDPTNEQFF
.	TRBV11-2	.	TRBJ1-4	TGTGCCAGCAGCTTGGGGCTCCTGAATGAAAAACTGTTTTTT	CASSLGLLNEKLFF
TRBD2	TRBV9	.	TRBJ2-1	TGTGCCAGCAGCCCCCGGACTAGCGGGAGGAGGTGGGACAATGAGCAGTTCTTC	CASSPRTSGRRWDNEQFF
TRBD2	TRBV7-9	.	TRBJ2-1	TGTGCCAGCAGCTTAGCATGGACTAGCGGCTGGAATGAGCAGTTCTTC	CASSLAWTSGWNEQFF
.	TRBV27	.	TRBJ1-1	TGTGCCAGCAGTTTATCTGGGGGCGAAGGGTACACTGAAGCTTTCTTT	CASSLSGGEGYTEAFF
.	TRBV19	.	TRBJ2-5	TGTGCCAGTAGTATAACTAGGGGCCCGCAAGAGACCCAGTACTTC	CASSITRGPQETQYF
.	TRBV7-9	.	TRBJ2-7	TGTGCCAGCAGCTTAGGTGGCCAGTCCTACGAGCAGTACTTC	CASSLGGQSYEQYF
.	TRBV27	.	TRBJ1-5	TGTGCCACCTCCTACAGTAGCAATCAGCCCCAGCATTTT	CATSYSSNQPQHF
TRBD2	TRBV7-9	.	TRBJ2-3	TGTGCCAGCAGCCCAGCAGGACTAGCGGGAGAGGCGGCAGATACGCAGTATTTT	CASSPAGLAGEAADTQYF
TRBD1	TRBV30	once	TRBJ2-5	TGTGCCTGGAGTGTACACGGGACAGGGTATCCCCAAGAGACCCAGTACTTC	CAWSVHGTGYPQETQYF
.	TRBV5-4	.	TRBJ1-1	TGTGCCAGCAGCTTGGGTGGGGACACTGAAGCTTTCTTT	CASSLGGDTEAFF
TRBD2	TRBV5-1	.	TRBJ2-1	TGCGCCAGCAGCCCTAGCGGGAACAATGAGCAGTTCTTC	CASSPSGNNEQFF
TRBD1	TRBV27	.	TRBJ2-7	TGTGCCAGCAGTTTAATAGGGACAGGGAGGTACGAGCAGTACTTC	CASSLIGTGRYEQYF
.	TRBV7-3	once	TRBJ2-3	TGTGCCAGCAGCTTCGCTCTCGAGGATACGCAGTATTTT	CASSFALEDTQYF
TRBD2	TRBV9	.	TRBJ2-2	TGTGCCAGCAGCGTTGGTAGCGGGATTTCCGACACCGGGGAGCTGTTTTTT	CASSVGSGISDTGELFF
.	TRBV29-1	.	TRBJ2-1	TGCAGCGTTGATATACCGAAACCATCCTACAATGAGCAGTTCTTC	CSVDIPKPSYNEQFF
.	TRBV7-9	.	TRBJ1-2	TGTGCCAGCAGCGGGAGGACTAACTATGGCTACACCTTC	CASSGRTNYGYTF
.	TRBV4-1	.	TRBJ2-3	TGCGCCAGCAGCCAAGGGGCTAGCGAATTCACAGATACGCAGTATTTT	CASSQGASEFTDTQYF
.	TRBV27	.	TRBJ2-3	TGTGCCAGCAGTTTATCCATTTCGAGCACAGATACGCAGTATTTT	CASSLSISSTDTQYF
.	TRBV10-3	.	TRBJ1-3	TGTGCCATCAGTGAGTATCGGGGACCGAAATCCTCTGGAAACACCATATATTTT	CAISEYRGPKSSGNTIYF
.	TRBV7-9	.	TRBJ2-3	TGTGCCAGCAGCATCCGGATAAAAAGCGGGCCCTCAGATACGCAGTATTTT	CASSIRIKSGPSDTQYF
.	TRBV6-5	.	TRBJ1-2	TGTGCCAGCAGTTACGGACACGAAAACTATGGCTACACCTTC	CASSYGHENYGYTF
.	TRBV28	.	TRBJ2-7	TGTGCCAGCAGTGCAGGGTATCCACAACACTACGAGCAGTACTTC	CASSAGYPQHYEQYF
.	TRBV27	.	TRBJ1-2	TGTGCCAGCAGTTTTATCGACGGCTATGGCTACACCTTC	CASSFIDGYGYTF
TRBD1	TRBV5-1	few	TRBJ1-1	TGCGCCAGCAGCTGGGACAGAGGGTGGACTGAAGCTTTCTTT	CASSWDRGWTEAFF
.	TRBV27	.	TRBJ1-1	TGTGCCAGCAGTTTAGGGAGGTGGGGGAACACTGAAGCTTTCTTT	CASSLGRWGNTEAFF
.	TRBV28	.	TRBJ2-1	TGTGCCAGCAGCCTAGCTCTCAATGAGCAGTTCTTC	CASSLALNEQFF
.	TRBV18	.	TRBJ2-3	TGTGCCAGCTCACCACGCCCAGATACGCAGTATTTT	CASSPRPDTQYF
TRBD1	TRBV9	.	TRBJ1-1	TGTGCCAGCAGTGTTGGGGACAGGGAAGTTACTGAAGCTTTCTTT	CASSVGDREVTEAFF
TRBD1	TRBV28	.	TRBJ2-7	TGTGCCAGCAGTCGGACAGGGGAAGGTGGCGAGCAGTACTTC	CASSRTGEGGEQYF
TRBD1	TRBV19	once	TRBJ1-1	TGTGCCAGTAGTCCTACCTCCCGGACAGGGGTGAACACTGAAGCTTTCTTT	CASSPTSRTGVNTEAFF
.	TRBV9	.	TRBJ2-3	TGTGCCAGCAGCCCGAGTAGCCCCACAGGGTTCGGAAGCACAGATACGCAGTATTTT	CASSPSSPTGFGSTDTQYF
.	TRBV5-6	.	TRBJ1-1	TGTGCCAGCAGCCAAGGGGTGAGGGGGTGGAACACTGAAGCTTTCTTT	CASSQGVRGWNTEAFF